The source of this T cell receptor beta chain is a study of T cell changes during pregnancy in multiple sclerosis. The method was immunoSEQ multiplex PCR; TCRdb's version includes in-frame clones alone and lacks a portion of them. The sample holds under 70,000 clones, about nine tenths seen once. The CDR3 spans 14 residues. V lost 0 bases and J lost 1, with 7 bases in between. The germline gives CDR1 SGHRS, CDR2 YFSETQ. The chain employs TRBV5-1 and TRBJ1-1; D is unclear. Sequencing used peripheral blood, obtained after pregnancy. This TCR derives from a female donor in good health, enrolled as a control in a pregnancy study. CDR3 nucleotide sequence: TGCGCCAGCAGCTTGGGGCAGAAGAACACTGAAGCTTTCTTT. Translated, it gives CASSLGQKNTEAFF.